These T cell receptor beta chains were read from a single sample in a study of blood T cell repertoires in COVID-19. The method was immunoSEQ multiplex PCR; TCRdb's version includes in-frame clones alone and lacks a portion of them. The data contain 250,000 to 300,000 clones, roughly 92% of them seen just once; the ten biggest clones take up over 2%. What was sequenced was peripheral blood. The receptors derive from a woman aged 30 to 39 with COVID-19, enrolled during active disease. CDR3s include the opening cysteine and the closing phenylalanine or tryptophan. Fields, in order: D gene, J gene, clone size, V gene, CDR3 length, CDR3 DNA, CDR3 protein. D genes are given only for firm matches. Clone size, where shown, is once, few, many, or a class for clones that have expanded.

D gene: -; J gene: TRBJ1-1; clone size: -; V gene: TRBV7-2; CDR3 length: 13; CDR3 DNA: TGTGCCAGCAGCTTGGAGAGAAACACTGAAGCTTTCTTT; CDR3 protein: CASSLERNTEAFF
D gene: -; J gene: TRBJ1-1; clone size: once; V gene: TRBV14; CDR3 length: 13; CDR3 DNA: TGTGCCAGCAGCCAAGATCGGGGCAGGGGAGCTTTCTTT; CDR3 protein: CASSQDRGRGAFF
D gene: TRBD1; J gene: TRBJ1-4; clone size: -; V gene: TRBV28; CDR3 length: 12; CDR3 DNA: TGTGCCAGTCGGACAGGGAATGAAAAACTGTTTTTT; CDR3 protein: CASRTGNEKLFF
D gene: TRBD1; J gene: TRBJ2-4; clone size: -; V gene: TRBV3-1/TRBV3-2; CDR3 length: 16; CDR3 DNA: TGTGCCAGCAGCCTGACAGGGCCGGTAGCCAAAAACATTCAGTACTTC; CDR3 protein: CASSLTGPVAKNIQYF
D gene: TRBD1; J gene: TRBJ2-3; clone size: -; V gene: TRBV2; CDR3 length: 15; CDR3 DNA: TGTGCCAGCAGTAGGACAGGGGGCAGCACAGATACGCAGTATTTT; CDR3 protein: CASSRTGGSTDTQYF
D gene: TRBD1; J gene: TRBJ1-4; clone size: -; V gene: TRBV27; CDR3 length: 14; CDR3 DNA: TGTGCCAGCAGTCCCGACAGGGGAGGTGAAAAACTGTTTTTT; CDR3 protein: CASSPDRGGEKLFF
D gene: -; J gene: TRBJ1-2; clone size: -; V gene: TRBV5-1; CDR3 length: 13; CDR3 DNA: TGCGCCAGCAGCTTTTCAGGGGAGGGAGGCTACACCTTC; CDR3 protein: CASSFSGEGGYTF
D gene: -; J gene: TRBJ2-1; clone size: -; V gene: TRBV28; CDR3 length: 16; CDR3 DNA: TGTGCCAGCATTCCCGTGCTAGAGAGCTCCTACAATGAGCAGTTCTTC; CDR3 protein: CASIPVLESSYNEQFF
D gene: -; J gene: TRBJ1-1; clone size: -; V gene: TRBV5-8; CDR3 length: 16; CDR3 DNA: TGTGCCAGCAGCTTGGGCGCAGGGATGATGGACACTGAAGCTTTCTTT; CDR3 protein: CASSLGAGMMDTEAFF
D gene: TRBD2; J gene: TRBJ2-1; clone size: -; V gene: TRBV19; CDR3 length: 15; CDR3 DNA: TGTGCCAGTAGTATCGGTCTAGCGGGAGGGAATGAGCAGTTCTTC; CDR3 protein: CASSIGLAGGNEQFF
D gene: TRBD1; J gene: TRBJ2-1; clone size: -; V gene: TRBV24-1; CDR3 length: 14; CDR3 DNA: TGTGCCACCAGTGACCCAACAGGGGACGATGAGCAGTTCTTC; CDR3 protein: CATSDPTGDDEQFF
D gene: TRBD2; J gene: TRBJ2-2; clone size: -; V gene: TRBV7-2; CDR3 length: 18; CDR3 DNA: TGTGCCAGCAGCTTTTTCCCTCCGGGGACTAGCGGGGCCGGGGAGCTGTTTTTT; CDR3 protein: CASSFFPPGTSGAGELFF
D gene: -; J gene: TRBJ1-1; clone size: -; V gene: TRBV19; CDR3 length: 15; CDR3 DNA: TGTGCCAGTAGTATTGTGTCGGACTGGAACACTGAAGCTTTCTTT; CDR3 protein: CASSIVSDWNTEAFF
D gene: -; J gene: TRBJ1-1; clone size: -; V gene: TRBV7-2; CDR3 length: 15; CDR3 DNA: TGTGCCAGCAGCTTTTCTAGGCTGGGTGACACTGAAGCTTTCTTT; CDR3 protein: CASSFSRLGDTEAFF
D gene: TRBD1; J gene: TRBJ2-1; clone size: -; V gene: TRBV28; CDR3 length: 15; CDR3 DNA: TGTGCCAGCAGTTTACCGGGACAGGGGACCTATGAGCAGTTCTTC; CDR3 protein: CASSLPGQGTYEQFF
D gene: -; J gene: TRBJ1-1; clone size: -; V gene: TRBV27; CDR3 length: 15; CDR3 DNA: TGTGCCAGCAGTCCCCGACAGACCATGAACACTGAAGCTTTCTTT; CDR3 protein: CASSPRQTMNTEAFF
D gene: -; J gene: TRBJ1-1; clone size: -; V gene: TRBV5-1; CDR3 length: 12; CDR3 DNA: TGCGCCAGCAGCTTGACAGGGCCTGAAGCTTTCTTT; CDR3 protein: CASSLTGPEAFF
D gene: TRBD2; J gene: TRBJ2-1; clone size: -; V gene: TRBV2; CDR3 length: 14; CDR3 DNA: TGTGCCAGCAGACAAAGCGGGGGAAACAATGAGCAGTTCTTC; CDR3 protein: CASRQSGGNNEQFF
D gene: TRBD2; J gene: TRBJ2-7; clone size: -; V gene: TRBV4-1; CDR3 length: 14; CDR3 DNA: TGCGCCAGCAGCCTACTAGCGGGATTGGGCGAGCAGTACTTC; CDR3 protein: CASSLLAGLGEQYF
D gene: TRBD2; J gene: TRBJ2-7; clone size: -; V gene: TRBV3-1/TRBV3-2; CDR3 length: 16; CDR3 DNA: TGTGCCAGCAGCCAAGCCGGGACTAGCGGGAGTACCGAGCAGTACTTC; CDR3 protein: CASSQAGTSGSTEQYF
D gene: -; J gene: TRBJ1-1; clone size: -; V gene: TRBV6-5; CDR3 length: 13; CDR3 DNA: TGTGCCAGCAGTTACAGGGGATCCACTGAAGCTTTCTTT; CDR3 protein: CASSYRGSTEAFF
D gene: -; J gene: TRBJ1-4; clone size: -; V gene: TRBV2; CDR3 length: 13; CDR3 DNA: TGTGCCAGCAGTGCGTCGGGGGAGTCAAAACTGTTTTTT; CDR3 protein: CASSASGESKLFF
D gene: TRBD1; J gene: TRBJ1-3; clone size: -; V gene: TRBV30; CDR3 length: 15; CDR3 DNA: TGTGCCTGCTCAACGGCGCCAGGGGGAAGAAACACCATATATTTT; CDR3 protein: CACSTAPGGRNTIYF
D gene: -; J gene: TRBJ1-5; clone size: once; V gene: TRBV6-1; CDR3 length: 18; CDR3 DNA: TGTGCCAGCAGTGACGTCAGCGGGAGGGCTGATGGCAATCAGCCCCAGCATTTT; CDR3 protein: CASSDVSGRADGNQPQHF
D gene: TRBD1; J gene: TRBJ2-1; clone size: -; V gene: TRBV29-1; CDR3 length: 12; CDR3 DNA: TGCAGCGTGGACAGGGAGAACAATGAGCAGTTCTTC; CDR3 protein: CSVDRENNEQFF
D gene: TRBD2; J gene: TRBJ2-7; clone size: -; V gene: TRBV29-1; CDR3 length: 14; CDR3 DNA: TGCAGCGTTACCGGACTAGCGGGAGTTTTCGAGCAGTACTTC; CDR3 protein: CSVTGLAGVFEQYF
D gene: -; J gene: TRBJ2-7; clone size: -; V gene: TRBV27; CDR3 length: 15; CDR3 DNA: TGTGCCAGCAGTTCCCTTCCGGGGTCCTCCTACGAGCAGTACTTC; CDR3 protein: CASSSLPGSSYEQYF
D gene: TRBD1; J gene: TRBJ1-5; clone size: -; V gene: TRBV6-4; CDR3 length: 18; CDR3 DNA: TGTGCCAGCAGTCGGGGCGGGACAGGGGCCTTCCTGAATCAGCCCCAGCATTTT; CDR3 protein: CASSRGGTGAFLNQPQHF
D gene: -; J gene: TRBJ1-2; clone size: -; V gene: TRBV28; CDR3 length: 15; CDR3 DNA: TGTGCCAGCAGTTTTCCTGGGGGGTTAATCTATGGCTACACCTTC; CDR3 protein: CASSFPGGLIYGYTF
D gene: -; J gene: TRBJ2-2; clone size: -; V gene: TRBV18; CDR3 length: 14; CDR3 DNA: TGTGCCAGCTCACCGACAGGGAACACCGGGGAGCTGTTTTTT; CDR3 protein: CASSPTGNTGELFF
D gene: -; J gene: TRBJ2-3; clone size: -; V gene: TRBV18; CDR3 length: 16; CDR3 DNA: TGTGCCAGCTCACGACGGGACAGCGGGTCAGTAGATACGCAGTATTTT; CDR3 protein: CASSRRDSGSVDTQYF
D gene: TRBD2; J gene: TRBJ2-7; clone size: -; V gene: TRBV14; CDR3 length: 13; CDR3 DNA: TGTGCCAGCAGCCGCGGGGGGCGGTACGAGCAGTACTTC; CDR3 protein: CASSRGGRYEQYF
D gene: -; J gene: TRBJ2-7; clone size: -; V gene: TRBV9; CDR3 length: 14; CDR3 DNA: TGTGCCAGCAGCTTCCGATCTACAGGCTACGAGCAGTACTTC; CDR3 protein: CASSFRSTGYEQYF
D gene: TRBD1; J gene: TRBJ1-3; clone size: -; V gene: TRBV10-2; CDR3 length: 17; CDR3 DNA: TGCGCCAGCAGTGGGGGTTGGACAGGGGCTGACGGAAACACCATATATTTT; CDR3 protein: CASSGGWTGADGNTIYF
D gene: TRBD1; J gene: TRBJ2-7; clone size: -; V gene: TRBV30; CDR3 length: 14; CDR3 DNA: TGTGCCTGGAGCACCGGGACAGGAGCCTACGAGCAGTACTTC; CDR3 protein: CAWSTGTGAYEQYF
D gene: -; J gene: TRBJ2-7; clone size: -; V gene: TRBV5-1; CDR3 length: 14; CDR3 DNA: TGCGCCAGCAGCTTAAATGGAGGGACCTACGAGCAGTACTTC; CDR3 protein: CASSLNGGTYEQYF
D gene: -; J gene: TRBJ1-4; clone size: -; V gene: TRBV4-2; CDR3 length: 16; CDR3 DNA: TGTGCCAGCAGCCAAGTAGGGGGACCGGCTAATGAAAAACTGTTTTTT; CDR3 protein: CASSQVGGPANEKLFF
D gene: -; J gene: TRBJ2-1; clone size: -; V gene: TRBV18; CDR3 length: 14; CDR3 DNA: TGTGCCAGCTCACCGGGGAGCTCCTACAATGAGCAGTTCTTC; CDR3 protein: CASSPGSSYNEQFF
D gene: TRBD2; J gene: TRBJ2-5; clone size: -; V gene: TRBV5-4; CDR3 length: 18; CDR3 DNA: TGTGCCAGCAGCTTAGGCGGGTCTAGCGGGACTCACCAAGAGACCCAGTACTTC; CDR3 protein: CASSLGGSSGTHQETQYF
D gene: TRBD1; J gene: TRBJ1-6; clone size: once; V gene: TRBV7-2; CDR3 length: 14; CDR3 DNA: TGTGCCAGCAGCCAAAGACAGGGAAATTCACCCCTCCACTTT; CDR3 protein: CASSQRQGNSPLHF
D gene: -; J gene: TRBJ1-1; clone size: -; V gene: TRBV10-3; CDR3 length: 13; CDR3 DNA: TGTGCCATCAGTGAGTCTATAGGACAGCGGGCTTTCTTT; CDR3 protein: CAISESIGQRAFF
D gene: TRBD2; J gene: TRBJ2-7; clone size: -; V gene: TRBV27; CDR3 length: 19; CDR3 DNA: TGTGCCAGCAGTCTAGCGACAGGGGCTAGCGGGAGGGCACCCTACGAGCAGTACTTC; CDR3 protein: CASSLATGASGRAPYEQYF
D gene: TRBD2; J gene: TRBJ2-1; clone size: once; V gene: TRBV19; CDR3 length: 15; CDR3 DNA: TGTGCCAGTAGTAGGCTAGCGGGACCCTACAATGAGCAGTTCTTC; CDR3 protein: CASSRLAGPYNEQFF
D gene: TRBD1; J gene: TRBJ1-2; clone size: -; V gene: TRBV11-2; CDR3 length: 16; CDR3 DNA: TGTGCCAGCAGCTCTTATTCCGGGACAGACTATGAGGGCTACACCTTC; CDR3 protein: CASSSYSGTDYEGYTF
D gene: -; J gene: TRBJ1-1; clone size: -; V gene: TRBV5-1; CDR3 length: 13; CDR3 DNA: TGCGCCAGCAGCCCGCCTGGGCAGAGTGAAGCTTTCTTT; CDR3 protein: CASSPPGQSEAFF
D gene: -; J gene: TRBJ1-5; clone size: -; V gene: TRBV28; CDR3 length: 16; CDR3 DNA: TGTGCCAGCAGCCTAGGAGGGATCGATAGCAATCAGCCCCAGCATTTT; CDR3 protein: CASSLGGIDSNQPQHF
D gene: TRBD2; J gene: TRBJ2-3; clone size: -; V gene: TRBV29-1; CDR3 length: 15; CDR3 DNA: TGCAGCGTCAACCTACTAGCGGGAGCGAAATATACGCAGTATTTT; CDR3 protein: CSVNLLAGAKYTQYF
D gene: TRBD1; J gene: TRBJ1-1; clone size: -; V gene: TRBV5-1; CDR3 length: 16; CDR3 DNA: TGCGCCAGCAGCTTTGGGGACAGGGACACCAACACTGAAGCTTTCTTT; CDR3 protein: CASSFGDRDTNTEAFF
D gene: TRBD2; J gene: TRBJ2-7; clone size: -; V gene: TRBV7-9; CDR3 length: 14; CDR3 DNA: TGTGCCAGCAGCTCCCACCTCGAGGGAGGGGAGCAGTACTTC; CDR3 protein: CASSSHLEGGEQYF
D gene: -; J gene: TRBJ1-1; clone size: -; V gene: TRBV6-1; CDR3 length: 12; CDR3 DNA: TGTGCCAGCAGTGACAGGGTAACTGAAGCTTTCTTT; CDR3 protein: CASSDRVTEAFF
D gene: -; J gene: TRBJ1-5; clone size: -; V gene: TRBV28; CDR3 length: 13; CDR3 DNA: TGTGCCAGCAGTCTGATCAGGTCTCAGCCCCAGCATTTT; CDR3 protein: CASSLIRSQPQHF